This section outlines one T cell receptor (beta chain) sequence together with its context. Sequencing was performed with immunoSEQ multiplex PCR; in TCRdb, only in-frame clones are kept and a portion is missing. Here the sample spans about 230,000 clones, roughly 84% being singletons. The data are from a study of blood T cell repertoires in COVID-19. Study background: Both acute and convalescent COVID-19 samples were obtained from the United States, Italy and Spain. T cells, B-cell-depleted T cells, or PBMCs supplied cDNA or gDNA.

After removal of 10 bases from V and 0 bases from J, the junction contained 5 bases not matched to a gene. CDR1 WSHSY and CDR2 SAAADI come from the germline V gene. The CDR3 is 14 residues long. The TCR originated in a man aged 40-50 years with acute or convalescent COVID-19. V gene TRBV10-2 combines with J gene TRBJ2-2, with 7 nucleotides matching TRBD2. Sequences were obtained from peripheral blood. CDR3 DNA sequence: TGCGCCACCGGGGGGTTCGCGAACACCGGGGAGCTGTTTTTT. The encoded protein is CATGGFANTGELFF.